The clone carrying this TCR beta chain was found a few times. What it binds is unknown. Other nucleotide sequences from this sample produce the same CDR3. Treatment of the sample: oral pan-JAK inhibitor, 5-10 mg twice daily. The germline gives CDR1 LNHNV, CDR2 YYDKDF (reference sequence). The V gene end was trimmed by 3 bases and the J gene end by 6 bases; junction bases not matched to a gene: 3. The CDR3 length is 13 residues. This specimen comes from a study of CD8+ T cells in alopecia areata. Following RNA extraction, reverse transcription yielded cDNA that acted as the sequencing template. TCRdb keeps only in-frame clones here, not all; method: immunoSEQ multiplex PCR. The table records 90,000 or so clones, 44% of them present only once. Overall study findings and caveats: Many expanded lesional clones remained in scalp and blood on tofacitinib. The presence of one nonresponder keeps the tie between baseline CD8+ expansion and response uncertain.

This chain connects TRBV15 to TRBJ2-5; 8 nucleotides line up with TRBD2. Source: CD8+ T cells sorted from blood, taken at week 24, from a patient treated with tofacitinib. The TCR was taken from a human donor with alopecia areata. As DNA, the CDR3 is TGTGCCACCAGCAGGGGACTAGAAAAGACCCAGTACTTC. As protein: CATSRGLEKTQYF.